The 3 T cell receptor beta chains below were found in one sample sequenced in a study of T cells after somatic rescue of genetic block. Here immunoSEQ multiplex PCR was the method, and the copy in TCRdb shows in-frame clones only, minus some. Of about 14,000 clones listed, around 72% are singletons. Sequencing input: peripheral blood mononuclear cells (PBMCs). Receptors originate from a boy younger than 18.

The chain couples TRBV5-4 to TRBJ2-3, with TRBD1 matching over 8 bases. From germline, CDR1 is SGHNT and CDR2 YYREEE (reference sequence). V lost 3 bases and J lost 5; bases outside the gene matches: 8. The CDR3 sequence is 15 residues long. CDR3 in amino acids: CASSSPGTGEDTQYF. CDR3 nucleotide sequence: TGTGCCAGCAGCTCACCCGGGACAGGAGAAGATACGCAGTATTTT. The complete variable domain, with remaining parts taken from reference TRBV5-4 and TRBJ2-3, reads ETGVTQSPTHLIKTRGQQVTLRCSSQSGHNTVSWYQQALGQGPQFIFQYYREEENGRGNFPPRFSGLQFPNYSSELNVNALELDDSALYLCASSSPGTGEDTQYFGPGTRLTVL.

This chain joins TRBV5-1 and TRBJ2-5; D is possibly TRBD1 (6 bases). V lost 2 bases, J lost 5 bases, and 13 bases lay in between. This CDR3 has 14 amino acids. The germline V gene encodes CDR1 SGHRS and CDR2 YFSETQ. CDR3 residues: CASSFSRGWETQYF. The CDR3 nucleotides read TGCGCCAGCAGCTTTTCCAGGGGATGGGAGACCCAGTACTTC.

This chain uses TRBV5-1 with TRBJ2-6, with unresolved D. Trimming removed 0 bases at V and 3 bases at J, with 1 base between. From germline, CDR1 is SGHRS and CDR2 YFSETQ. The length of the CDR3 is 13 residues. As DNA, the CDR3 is TGCGCCAGCAGCTTGGATGGGGCCAACGTCCTGACTTTC. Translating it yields CASSLDGANVLTF.